The present T cell receptor beta chain was sequenced within a study of T cell clonality in common variable immunodeficiency (dated by TCRdb to between 2014 and 2017). This clone was seen at least ten times. Its binding antigen is unknown. Read coverage stops 3 residues before the CDR3 terminus; the germline J gene supplies the remainder. Standard criteria were used to diagnose CVID, namely serum IgG, IgA and/or IgM reduced below the normal range together with specific antibody deficiency. There were some 46 subjects in the CVID group (about 29 male and 15 or so female), ranging in age from roughly 9 to 65 years, with a mean age of about 40. Most of the CVID patients and most of the healthy controls were of Caucasian heritage. At the time of study participation, every CVID subject had been on replacement immunoglobulin therapy for at least one year. At the time of blood collection, no CVID subject was ill or was being treated with immunomodulatory or immunosuppressive medication. Heparinized peripheral whole blood samples of roughly 5 to 8.5 ml were collected from each donor. Genomic DNA from adults with common variable immune deficiency (CVID) and from healthy adult controls was used for sequencing of TCRbeta CDR3 repertoires. Diluted blood was density-centrifuged over Hypaque 1077 or Ficoll-Paque to isolate peripheral blood mononuclear cells. Genomic DNA was obtained from unsorted mononuclear cells using either Qiagen column purification or a centrifugation-based method.

For sequencing input, CVID and control samples contributed equivalent amounts of genomic DNA. For every sample, a 60 bp segment covering the rearranged TCRbeta CDR3 region was amplified and then sequenced. TCRbeta amplification used the immunoSEQ assay, a bias-corrected multiplex PCR with high-throughput sequencing. The authors' analysis ran thus. Each unique nucleotide sequence was treated as a clone and annotated with V, D and J genes, copy number and frequency. Sequences were labeled productive if in frame, and non-productive if out of frame or containing stop codons. As previously described, clonality was calculated on the basis of Shannon's entropy. The predicted amino acid sequences of productive clones were used to derive mean CDR3 Kyte-Doolittle hydropathy. Scaled V gene usage was hierarchically clustered using Manhattan distance and complete linkage with the R hclust function. Sharing of clones by CDR3 amino acid sequence was evaluated by resampling 12 repertoires per group over 100 rounds. The repertoires were searched for approximately 70 published EBV-specific TCRbeta sequences and roughly 250 published CMV-specific TCRbeta sequences. Analysis left out a couple of CVID samples that produced under 10,000 sequences, so 42 CVID repertoires remained. Drawn from immuneACCESS, this table holds only the in-frame rearrangements with V and J called that TCRdb kept. Clones are partly lost; checked studies trace under half to an unresolved V gene and leave the rest unexplained. The DNA gave D and trimming, while V, J and clone size come from that table. This sample includes tens of thousands of clones, and none of them was observed just once. The ten most abundant clones make up 3.2% of the sample.

V gives up 6 bases and J gives up 8 bases, and the segment between their germline ends measures 5 bases. Reading the germline V gene (reference sequence) gives CDR1 LNHDA and CDR2 SQIVND. Including cysteine and phenylalanine, the CDR3 has 10 amino acids. The DNA shown is the part of the CDR3 that was read: 21 bases, in frame from base 1. The paper as a whole reports these results and caveats: Reportedly, TCRbeta sequences from CVID had fewer deletions and N-nucleotide insertions, and highly modified clones with 13 or more V deletions were absent from CVID. Even though DNA input was equal, the average per sample came to 82,000 or so unique sequences for controls compared with 25,000 to 40,000 for CVID samples. The authors noted that sequencing repertoires of T cell subpopulations would be needed to clarify what caused the increased clonality in CVID. Healthy controls shared more TCRbeta clones with each other than CVID subjects shared among themselves (p < 0.0001). Correlations between repertoire features and clinical complications were limited by patient heterogeneity within the CVID cohort. Compared with healthy controls, CVID subjects showed increased TCRbeta clonality (t-test p = 0.018), a feature most characteristic of about a third of subjects.

The chain is made from TRBV19 and TRBJ2-1, with the D gene call left open. The receptor comes from a human donor with common variable immunodeficiency. The specimen sequenced was peripheral blood mononuclear cells. The covered CDR3 bases are TGTGCCAGTAGCCTAGATGAG. This yields the protein CASSLDE. The whole CDR3 sequence reads CASSLDEQFF.